This T cell receptor (beta chain) was documented in a study of regulatory T cells in long-lasting Graves disease. General study findings and limits: Persistent Graves' patients showed less TCR diversity than newly diagnosed patients showed.

Assembly of TCR beta libraries relied on iRepertoire HTBI primers together with Arm-PCR of CDR3 regions. In the original analysis: Analysis of the samples identified 60 to 75 TRBV and 13 to 15 TRBJ segments. TCRdb ran MiXCR on the multiplex PCR reads and lists one entry per CDR3 protein. TCRdb assigned the V and J calls; the authors' analysis was not used. The table records roughly 450,000 distinct CDR3 sequences, about 20% of them present only once. As to time point: persistent/refractory GD, antithyroid drugs over 5 years with positive TRAb. PBMC-extracted RNA yielded the TCR library. Patients with Graves' disease were diagnosed by American Thyroid Association guidelines. The sample holds many counts of this clonotype. Its antigen is undetermined. Sequenced material: peripheral blood mononuclear cells (PBMCs), taken when the disease was refractory, from a patient treated with antithyroid drugs. The sequence derives from a female donor with Graves disease.

CDR3 amino acids: CASRVQGPSGEQYF. DNA of the CDR3: TGTGCCAGCAGGGTACAGGGGCCTTCTGGCGAGCAGTACTTC. The chain has TRBV2 and TRBJ2-7; 7 nucleotides line up with TRBD1. Germline CDR1 and CDR2: SNHLY and FYNNEI. The CDR3 has 14 amino acids. Unmatched junction bases numbered 11, after V lost 6 bases and J lost 6 bases.